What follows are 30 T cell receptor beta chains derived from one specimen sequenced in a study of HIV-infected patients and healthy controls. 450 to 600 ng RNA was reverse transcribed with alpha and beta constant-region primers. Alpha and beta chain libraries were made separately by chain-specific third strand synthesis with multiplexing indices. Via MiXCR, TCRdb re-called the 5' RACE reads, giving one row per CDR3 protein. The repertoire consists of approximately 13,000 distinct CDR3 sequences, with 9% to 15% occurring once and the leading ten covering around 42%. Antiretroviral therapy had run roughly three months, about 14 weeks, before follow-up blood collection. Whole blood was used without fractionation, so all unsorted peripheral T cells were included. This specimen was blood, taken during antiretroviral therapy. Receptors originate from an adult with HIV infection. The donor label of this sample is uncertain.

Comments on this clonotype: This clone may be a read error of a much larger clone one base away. The CDR3 nucleotides read TGTGCCAGCAGTCAAGGACAGACCCAAGAGGCCCAGTACTTC. It specifies CASSQGQTQEAQYF. V and J are TRBV6-6 and TRBJ2-5; a weak D match, TRBD1 (6 bases). CDR1 is MNHNY, CDR2 SVGAGI, per germline (reference sequence). The CDR3 is 14 amino acids.

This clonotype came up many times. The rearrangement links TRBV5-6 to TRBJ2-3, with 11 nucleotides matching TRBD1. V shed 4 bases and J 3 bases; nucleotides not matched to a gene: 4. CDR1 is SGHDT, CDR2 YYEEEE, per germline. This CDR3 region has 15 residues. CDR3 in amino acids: CASSTGTGGTDTQYF. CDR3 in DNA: TGTGCCAGCAGCACCGGGACAGGGGGTACAGATACGCAGTATTTT.

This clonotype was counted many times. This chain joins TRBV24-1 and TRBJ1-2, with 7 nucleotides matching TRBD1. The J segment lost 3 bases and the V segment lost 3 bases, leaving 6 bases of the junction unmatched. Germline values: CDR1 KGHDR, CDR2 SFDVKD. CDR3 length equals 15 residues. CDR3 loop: CATSDKTGPDYGYTF. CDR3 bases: TGTGCCACCAGTGATAAGACAGGGCCCGACTATGGCTACACCTTC.

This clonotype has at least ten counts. The CDR3 reads CASSLEAHTGELFF. In DNA form, the CDR3 reads TGCGCCAGCAGCTTGGAGGCACACACCGGGGAGCTGTTTTTT. This rearrangement joins TRBV5-1 to TRBJ2-2; unclear D gene. The V gene's germline CDR1 is SGHRS and CDR2 YFSETQ. The CDR3 extends over 14 amino acids. V gave up 0 bases and J gave up 3 bases, with 6 bases separating them.

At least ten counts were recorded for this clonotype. The CDR3 spells CATSDTEQGTSDTQYF. CDR3 sequence (DNA): TGTGCCACCAGTGATACTGAACAGGGGACGAGCGATACGCAGTATTTT. This chain connects TRBV24-1 to TRBJ2-3, with 7 bases aligning to TRBD1. The CDR3 extends over 16 amino acids. V lost 3 bases, J lost 6 bases, and 11 bases stayed unmatched. Germline V CDR1 and CDR2: KGHDR, SFDVKD.

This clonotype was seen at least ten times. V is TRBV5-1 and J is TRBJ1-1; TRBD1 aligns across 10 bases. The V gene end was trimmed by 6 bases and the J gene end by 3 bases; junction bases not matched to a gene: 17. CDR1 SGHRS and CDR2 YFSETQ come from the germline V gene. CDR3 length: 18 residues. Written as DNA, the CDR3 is TGCGCCAGCATGCTTCGCCCGGGACAGGGGATCGGGGACACTGAAGCTTTCTTT. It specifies CASMLRPGQGIGDTEAFF.

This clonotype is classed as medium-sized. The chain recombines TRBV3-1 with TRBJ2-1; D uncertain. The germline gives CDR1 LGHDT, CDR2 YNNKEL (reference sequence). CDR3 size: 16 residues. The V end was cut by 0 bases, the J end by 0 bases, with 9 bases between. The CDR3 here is CASSQDARSSYNEQFF. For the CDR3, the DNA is TGTGCCAGCAGCCAAGATGCACGGAGCTCCTACAATGAGCAGTTCTTC.

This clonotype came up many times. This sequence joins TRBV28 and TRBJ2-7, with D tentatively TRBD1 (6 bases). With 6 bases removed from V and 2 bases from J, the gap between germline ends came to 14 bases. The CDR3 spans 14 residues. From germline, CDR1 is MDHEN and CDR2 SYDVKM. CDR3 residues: CASRLRTAPYEQYF. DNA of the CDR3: TGTGCCAGCAGATTAAGGACAGCCCCCTACGAGCAGTACTTC.

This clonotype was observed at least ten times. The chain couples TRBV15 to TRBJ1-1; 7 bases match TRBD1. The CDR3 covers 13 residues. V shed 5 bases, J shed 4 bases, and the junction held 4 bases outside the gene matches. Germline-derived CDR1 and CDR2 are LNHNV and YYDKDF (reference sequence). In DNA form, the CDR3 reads TGTGCCACCAGCGAGGGGGCGATCACTGAAGCTTTCTTT. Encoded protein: CATSEGAITEAFF. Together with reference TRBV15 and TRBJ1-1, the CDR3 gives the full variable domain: DAMVIQNPRYQVTQFGKPVTLSCSQTLNHNVMYWYQQKSSQAPKLLFHYYDKDFNNEADTPDNFQSRRPNTSFCFLDIRSPGLGDTAMYLCATSEGAITEAFFGQGTRLTVV.

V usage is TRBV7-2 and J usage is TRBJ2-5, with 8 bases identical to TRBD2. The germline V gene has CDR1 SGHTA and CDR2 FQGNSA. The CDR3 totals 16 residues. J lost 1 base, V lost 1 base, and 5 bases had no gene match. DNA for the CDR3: TGTGCCAGCAGCTTAGGTTTAGCGGGGCCCCAAGAGACCCAGTACTTC. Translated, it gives CASSLGLAGPQETQYF.

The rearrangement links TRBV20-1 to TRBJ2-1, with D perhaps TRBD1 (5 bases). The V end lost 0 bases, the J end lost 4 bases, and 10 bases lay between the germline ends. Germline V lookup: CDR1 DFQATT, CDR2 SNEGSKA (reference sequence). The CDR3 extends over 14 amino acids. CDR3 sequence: CSARDQGAYNEQFF. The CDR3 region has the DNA TGCAGTGCTAGAGATCAAGGGGCATACAATGAGCAGTTCTTC.

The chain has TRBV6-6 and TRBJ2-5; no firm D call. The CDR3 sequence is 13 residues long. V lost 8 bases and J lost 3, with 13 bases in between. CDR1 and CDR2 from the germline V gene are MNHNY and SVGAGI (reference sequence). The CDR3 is CASAVWLEETQYF. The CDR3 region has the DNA TGTGCCAGCGCGGTTTGGCTAGAAGAGACCCAGTACTTC.

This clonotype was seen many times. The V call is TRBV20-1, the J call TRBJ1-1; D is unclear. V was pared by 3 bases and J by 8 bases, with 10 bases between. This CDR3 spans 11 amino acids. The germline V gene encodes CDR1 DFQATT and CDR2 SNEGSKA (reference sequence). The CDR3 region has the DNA TGCAGTGCTAGGCCATCTAGAGAAGCTTTCTTT. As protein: CSARPSREAFF.

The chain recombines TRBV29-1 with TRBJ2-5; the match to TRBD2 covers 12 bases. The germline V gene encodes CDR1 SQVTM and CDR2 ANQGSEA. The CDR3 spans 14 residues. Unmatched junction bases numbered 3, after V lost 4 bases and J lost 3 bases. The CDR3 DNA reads TGCAGCGTTGTTCTAGCGGGGGGGGAAGAGACCCAGTACTTC. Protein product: CSVVLAGGEETQYF.

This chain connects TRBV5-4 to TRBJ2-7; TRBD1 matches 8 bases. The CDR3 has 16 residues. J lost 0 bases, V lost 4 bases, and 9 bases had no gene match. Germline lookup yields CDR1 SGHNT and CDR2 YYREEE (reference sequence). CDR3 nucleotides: TGTGCCAGCAGCAGTGGCAGGGGGCCCCGCTCCTACGAGCAGTACTTC. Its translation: CASSSGRGPRSYEQYF.

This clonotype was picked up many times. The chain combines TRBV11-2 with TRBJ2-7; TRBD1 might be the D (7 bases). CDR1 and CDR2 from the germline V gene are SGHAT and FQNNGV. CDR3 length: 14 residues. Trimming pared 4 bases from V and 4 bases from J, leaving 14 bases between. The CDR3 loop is CASSWGDSLYEQYF. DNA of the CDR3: TGTGCCAGCAGCTGGGGGGACAGCCTTTACGAGCAGTACTTC. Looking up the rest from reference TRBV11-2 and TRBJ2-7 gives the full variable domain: EAGVAQSPRYKIIEKRQSVAFWCNPISGHATLYWYQQILGQGPKLLIQFQNNGVVDDSQLPKDRFSAERLKGVDSTLKIQPAKLEDSAVYLCASSWGDSLYEQYFGPGTRLTVT.

The CDR3 spells CASSEAKERPQHF. DNA for the CDR3: TGTGCCAGCAGTGAAGCAAAGGAGAGGCCCCAGCATTTT. The chain couples TRBV6-1 to TRBJ1-5; D remains unclear. Per germline, CDR1 MNHNS and CDR2 SASEGT. The CDR3 contains 13 residues. V was shortened by 0 bases and J by 9 bases, with 9 bases between the two germline ends.

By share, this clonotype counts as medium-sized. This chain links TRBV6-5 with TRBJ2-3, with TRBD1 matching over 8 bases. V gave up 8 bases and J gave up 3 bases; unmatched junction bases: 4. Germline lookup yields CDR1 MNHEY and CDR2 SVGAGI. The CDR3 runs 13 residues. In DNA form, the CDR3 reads TGTGCCAGCCAGGGGGCATATACAGATACGCAGTATTTT. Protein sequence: CASQGAYTDTQYF.

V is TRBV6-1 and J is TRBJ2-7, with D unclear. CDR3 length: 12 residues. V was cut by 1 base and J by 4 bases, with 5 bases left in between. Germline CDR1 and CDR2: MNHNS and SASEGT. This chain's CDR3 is CASSEVRYEQYF. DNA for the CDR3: TGTGCCAGCAGTGAAGTTAGATACGAGCAGTACTTC.

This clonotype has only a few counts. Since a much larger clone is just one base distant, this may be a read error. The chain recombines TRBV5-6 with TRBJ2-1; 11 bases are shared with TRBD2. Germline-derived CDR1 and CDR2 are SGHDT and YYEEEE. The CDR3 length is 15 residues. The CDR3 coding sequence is TGTGCCAGGAGCTTGGTAGCGGGAGGGCTCAATGAGCAGTTCTTC. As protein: CARSLVAGGLNEQFF.

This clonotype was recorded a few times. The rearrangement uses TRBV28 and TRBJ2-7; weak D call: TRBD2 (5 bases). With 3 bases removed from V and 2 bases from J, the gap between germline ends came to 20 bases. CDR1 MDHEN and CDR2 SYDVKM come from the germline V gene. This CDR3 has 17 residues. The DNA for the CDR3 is TGTGCCAGCAGTTTGTCCCCCGACCTTGCGGGCCCCTACGAGCAGTACTTC. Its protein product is CASSLSPDLAGPYEQYF.

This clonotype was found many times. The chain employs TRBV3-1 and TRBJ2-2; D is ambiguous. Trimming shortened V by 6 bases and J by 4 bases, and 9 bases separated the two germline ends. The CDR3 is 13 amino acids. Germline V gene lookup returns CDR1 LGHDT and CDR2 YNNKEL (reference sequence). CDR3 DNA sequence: TGTGCCAGCAGTGCCACGGGCACCGGGGAGCTGTTTTTT. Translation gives CASSATGTGELFF.

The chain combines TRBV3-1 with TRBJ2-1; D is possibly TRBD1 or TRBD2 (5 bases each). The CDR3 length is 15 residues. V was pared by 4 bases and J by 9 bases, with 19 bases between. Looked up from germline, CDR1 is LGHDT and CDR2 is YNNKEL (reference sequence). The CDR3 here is CASSLGDLSQGEQFF. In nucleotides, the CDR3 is TGTGCCAGCAGCCTAGGGGACCTCTCTCAGGGTGAGCAGTTCTTC.

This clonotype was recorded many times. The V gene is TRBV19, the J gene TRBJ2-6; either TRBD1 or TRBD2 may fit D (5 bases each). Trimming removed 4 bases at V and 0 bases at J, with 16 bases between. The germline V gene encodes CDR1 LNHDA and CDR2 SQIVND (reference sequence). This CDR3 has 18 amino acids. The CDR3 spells CASSRRDRLYSGANVLTF. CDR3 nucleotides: TGTGCCAGTAGTAGACGGGACCGACTTTACTCTGGGGCCAACGTCCTGACTTTC.

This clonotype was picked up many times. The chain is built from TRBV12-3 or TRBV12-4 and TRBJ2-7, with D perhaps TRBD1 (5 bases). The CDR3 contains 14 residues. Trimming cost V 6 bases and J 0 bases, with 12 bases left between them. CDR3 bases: TGTGCCAGCAGACCTCGGACAAGCTCCTACGAGCAGTACTTC. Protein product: CASRPRTSSYEQYF.

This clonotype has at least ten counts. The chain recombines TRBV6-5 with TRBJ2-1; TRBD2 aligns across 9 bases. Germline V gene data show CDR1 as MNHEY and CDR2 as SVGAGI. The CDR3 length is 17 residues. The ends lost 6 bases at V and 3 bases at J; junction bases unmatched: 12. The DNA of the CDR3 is TGTGCCAGCAGGCCCACGTCCGGGACTAGCAGCTACAATGAGCAGTTCTTC. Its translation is CASRPTSGTSSYNEQFF.

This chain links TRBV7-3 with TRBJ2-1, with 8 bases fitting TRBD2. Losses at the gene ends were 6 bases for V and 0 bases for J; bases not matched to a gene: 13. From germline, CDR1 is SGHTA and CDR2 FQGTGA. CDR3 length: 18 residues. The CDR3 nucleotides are TGTGCCAGCAGTCGGGGGGGACCAGCGGGTAGCTCCTACAATGAGCAGTTCTTC. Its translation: CASSRGGPAGSSYNEQFF. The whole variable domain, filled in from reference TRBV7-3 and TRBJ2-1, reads GAGVSQTPSNKVTEKGKYVELRCDPISGHTALYWYRQSLGQGPEFLIYFQGTGAADDSGLPNDRFFAVRPEGSVSTLKIQRTERGDSAVYLCASSRGGPAGSSYNEQFFGPGTRLTVL.

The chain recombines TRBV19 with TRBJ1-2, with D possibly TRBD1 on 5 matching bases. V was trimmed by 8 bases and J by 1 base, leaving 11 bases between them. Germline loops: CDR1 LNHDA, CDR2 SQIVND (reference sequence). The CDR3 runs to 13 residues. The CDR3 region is CASRDGRNYGYTF. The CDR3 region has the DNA TGTGCCAGTCGGGACGGACGTAACTATGGCTACACCTTC.

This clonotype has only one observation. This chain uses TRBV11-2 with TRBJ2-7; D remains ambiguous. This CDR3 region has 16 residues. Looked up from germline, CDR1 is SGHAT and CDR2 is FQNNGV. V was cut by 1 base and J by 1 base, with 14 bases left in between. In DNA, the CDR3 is TGTGCCAGCAGCTTAGGGTCCCGGCCCCCGTCCTACGAGCAGTACTTC. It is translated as CASSLGSRPPSYEQYF.

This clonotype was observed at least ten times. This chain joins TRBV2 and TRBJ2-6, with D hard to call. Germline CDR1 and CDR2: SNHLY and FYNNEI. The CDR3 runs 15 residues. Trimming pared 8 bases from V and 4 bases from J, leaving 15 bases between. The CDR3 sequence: CASGDRNPGANVLTF. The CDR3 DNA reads TGTGCCAGCGGAGACCGTAACCCGGGGGCCAACGTCCTGACTTTC.